A selection of T cell receptor beta chains follows, all from one sample in a study of shared clonotypes between healthy human individuals. Using immunoSEQ multiplex PCR, the repertoire was profiled, and TCRdb retains in-frame clones only, with some absent. Of some 1,600,000 clones listed, 95% to 99% were seen once; the top ten hold less than 0.55%. Material for sequencing was naive CD4+ T cells sorted from blood. The receptors stem from a man aged 30 to 39 in good health. The CDR3 runs from the conserved cysteine through the conserved F or W. D genes are given only for firm matches.

D gene	V gene	J gene	CDR3 protein
-	TRBV29-1	TRBJ1-2	CSVGDSLQGYTF
-	TRBV5-1	TRBJ1-1	CASSLDPWALNTEAFF
-	TRBV28	TRBJ2-7	CASSLAATYEQYF
TRBD1	TRBV11-2	TRBJ2-7	CASSSIRDSGHEQYF
TRBD2	TRBV4-2	TRBJ2-7	CASSQGTSGGYEQYF
-	TRBV27	TRBJ1-5	CASSLGGGFSNQPQHF
-	TRBV28	TRBJ2-5	CASSLYGETQYF
-	TRBV9	TRBJ2-1	CASSVHGEKADEQFF
TRBD2	TRBV10-1	TRBJ2-1	CASSESGSPPYNEQFF
-	TRBV29-1	TRBJ1-1	CSVGRSNTEAFF
TRBD1	TRBV2	TRBJ1-2	CASSPDRDYGYTF
-	TRBV30	TRBJ2-7	CAWSVTREQYF
TRBD2	TRBV19	TRBJ2-1	CASSQTSGSAGEQFF
-	TRBV13	TRBJ2-2	CASSLGLSGDPSGELFF